Sequencing of this T cell receptor (beta chain) was carried out in a study of response to subunit inactivated influenza vaccine (dated by TCRdb to between 2017 and 2018). Regarding the study in general: To follow how T cells responded to a trivalent subunit inactivated influenza vaccine, the researchers relied on deep quantitative profiling of the T cell receptor repertoire. Overall study outcomes, separate from this receptor: According to the authors, only a limited number of new T cells may be recruited by each seasonal influenza vaccination.

In the case of this clonotype: Its antigen is currently not known. One base away there is no much larger clone; base qualities are not given.

The protocol used for the library was RT-PCR. TCRdb records Illumina HiSeq 2500 as the sequencer. The raw public data were reprocessed by TCRdb itself: fastp quality trimming at Q25, MiXCR clonotype calling, in-frame beta chains only. CDR3 protein duplicates are merged, each entry listing the most common genes and DNA. In this sample the table shows around 520,000 distinct CDR3 sequences, 10% to 15% of which occur a single time. Around 9.6% of the sample goes to the ten largest clones. The sequencing used PBMCs from blood, collected on the day of vaccination. This TCR was sampled from a man between 45 and 60 years old who received an inactivated influenza vaccine. Donor details come from another sample of the same person, matched by shared clones.

The CDR3 protein is CATSRGTSGRETQYF. The DNA is as follows: TGTGCCACCAGCCGCGGGACTAGCGGGAGGGAGACCCAGTACTTC. The receptor chain draws on TRBV15 and TRBJ2-5, and 15 junctional nucleotides match TRBD2. According to the germline V gene (reference sequence), CDR1 reads LNHNV and CDR2 reads YYDKDF. Inclusive of the bounding cysteine and phenylalanine, the CDR3 is 15 residues long. Only CDR3 DNA is held: 45 bases, read in frame from base 1. Trimming removed 5 bases from V and 5 bases from J; the gene matches leave 3 bases unexplained. The CDR3, completed at both ends by the reference TRBV15 and TRBJ2-5 genes, gives the full variable domain DAMVIQNPRYQVTQFGKPVTLSCSQTLNHNVMYWYQQKSSQAPKLLFHYYDKDFNNEADTPDNFQSRRPNTSFCFLDIRSPGLGDTAMYLCATSRGTSGRETQYFGPGTRLLVL.